The clone carrying this T cell receptor beta chain was recorded once. This record belongs to a study of molecular identifiers for immune sequencing clone quantification. The CDR3 spans 15 residues. Germline lookup yields CDR1 MNHEY and CDR2 SMNVEV (reference sequence). The J segment lost 16 bases and the V segment lost 7 bases, leaving 19 bases of the junction unmatched. Each CDR3 protein is one row after TCRdb ran MiXCR on the PCR reads. The repertoire has around 480,000 distinct CDR3 sequences, about 25% of them found once; the top ten carry around 0.8%. Between about 19,000 and 1,100,000 sorted cells, with 10%, 30% or 50% RNA, yielded naive CD8 libraries. Naive CD8 T cells underwent sorting with the CD8+CD4-CCR7+CD45RA+ definition.

The clonotype originates from a human donor in good health. Some libraries in this study had Jurkat cell RNA spiked in. This chain connects TRBV27 to TRBJ2-2; 9 nucleotides align to TRBD2. The specimen sequenced was naive CD8+ T cells from blood, with Jurkat cell RNA spiked in. Subset defined: FACS-sorted CD8+CD4-CCR7+CD45RA+ naive T cells. The CDR3 protein is CASTPAGGDPGEGFF. As DNA, the CDR3 is TGTGCCAGCACCCCCGCGGGGGGGGACCCCGGGGAGGGGTTTTTT.